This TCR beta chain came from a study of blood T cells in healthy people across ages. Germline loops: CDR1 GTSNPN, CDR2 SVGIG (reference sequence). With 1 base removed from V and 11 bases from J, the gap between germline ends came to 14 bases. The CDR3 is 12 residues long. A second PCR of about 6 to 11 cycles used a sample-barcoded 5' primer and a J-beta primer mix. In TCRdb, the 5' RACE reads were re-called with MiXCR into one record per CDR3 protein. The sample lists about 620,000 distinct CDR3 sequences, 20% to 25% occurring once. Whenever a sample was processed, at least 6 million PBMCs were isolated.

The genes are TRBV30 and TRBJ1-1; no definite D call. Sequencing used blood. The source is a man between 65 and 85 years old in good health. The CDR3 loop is CAWSDETSAAFF. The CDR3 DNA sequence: TGTGCCTGGAGTGACGAGACTTCGGCCGCTTTCTTT.